This T cell receptor beta chain was recorded in a study of vaccination effects on CD4 cells after COVID-19. TCRdb's table, derived via immunoSEQ multiplex PCR, lists solely in-frame clones and lacks some. The table shows tens of thousands of clones, with roughly four fifths occurring only once. Antigen-specific CD4+ T cells were expanded with viral peptide pools in the ViraFEST assay before sequencing. Isolation of CD4+ T cells took place after around 10 days of culture. Neither prior SARS-CoV-2 infection nor positive nucleocapsid antibodies were present in the vaccine recipients. After approximately 2 million PBMC were placed in each well, they were cultured with around 10 IU/ml IL-2 and roughly 10 ug/ml peptides. The length of the CDR3 is 15 residues. Germline CDR1 SGHAT, CDR2 FQDESV (reference sequence). V lost 5 bases, J lost 5 bases, and 18 bases lay in between. Comments on this clone: The target antigen is unknown.

Study observations and caveats: Healthy vaccinees' vaccine-induced clones included only 1 of 255 cross-reacting with common cold coronaviruses. Missing from the study were early post-infection timepoints, and its convalescent patients were few. Marked clonal contraction was seen in infection- and vaccine-induced clones late after vaccination.

This TCR was recovered from a human donor who received a COVID-19 vaccine. The chain recombines TRBV11-1 with TRBJ1-2; no clear D. Sequenced material: CD4+ T cells from PBMCs cultured with HCoV-NL63 spike peptides, taken before COVID-19 vaccination. CDR3 DNA sequence: TGTGCCAGCAGCCAGACGGTCCCTCAAGGATATGGCTACACCTTC. Translation: CASSQTVPQGYGYTF.